This T cell receptor (beta chain) was recovered during a study of shared clonotypes between healthy human individuals. The protocol was immunoSEQ multiplex PCR, while the TCRdb copy is restricted to in-frame clones and leaves out a portion. This table has around 690,000 clones, about 90% appearing once. All participating donors were Caucasian adults from Nashville, Tennessee. The sequenced sample was memory CD8+ T cells from PBMCs. Subset described: CD45RO+ cells pooled with CCR7-negative TemRA cells. The sequence was obtained from a young man in good health. Some clones in this sample may be carry-over from other donors' samples.

CDR3 sequence reads: CASSLLSARNEQFF. The CDR3 DNA sequence: TGTGCCAGCAGTTTATTAAGCGCTCGGAATGAGCAGTTCTTC. The chain recombines TRBV27 with TRBJ2-1; D gene unclear. V was trimmed by 1 base and J by 7 bases, leaving 11 bases between them. From germline, CDR1 is MNHEY and CDR2 SMNVEV (reference sequence). This CDR3 is 14 amino acids long.